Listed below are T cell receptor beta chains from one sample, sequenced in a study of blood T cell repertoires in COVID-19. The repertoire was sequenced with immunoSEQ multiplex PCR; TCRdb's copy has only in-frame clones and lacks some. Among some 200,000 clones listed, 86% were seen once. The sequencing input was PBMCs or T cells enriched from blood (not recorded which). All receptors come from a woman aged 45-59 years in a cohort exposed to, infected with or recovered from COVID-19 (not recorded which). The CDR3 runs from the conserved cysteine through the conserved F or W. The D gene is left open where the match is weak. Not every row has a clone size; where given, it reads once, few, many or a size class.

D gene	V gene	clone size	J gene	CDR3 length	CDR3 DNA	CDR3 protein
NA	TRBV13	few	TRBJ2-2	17	TGTGCCAGCAGCTTGGAGTCCCTGGCGGAGAACACCGGGGAGCTGTTTTTT	CASSLESLAENTGELFF
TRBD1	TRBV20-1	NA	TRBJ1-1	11	TGCAGTGCTAGCAGGGACAGGGAGGCTTTCTTT	CSASRDREAFF
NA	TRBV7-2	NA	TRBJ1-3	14	TGTGCCAGCAGCTCCGTGAGCTCTGGAAACACCATATATTTT	CASSSVSSGNTIYF
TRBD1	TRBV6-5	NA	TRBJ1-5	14	TGTGCCAGCAGCCATGACAGGGGAGATCAGCCCCAGCATTTT	CASSHDRGDQPQHF
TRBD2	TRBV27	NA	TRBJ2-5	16	TGTGCCAGCACAAAAAGGGGACTAGCGGGGAGGGAGACCCAGTACTTC	CASTKRGLAGRETQYF
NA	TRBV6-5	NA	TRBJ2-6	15	TGTGCCAGCAGTTACTCCAACTCTGGGGCCAACGTCCTGACTTTC	CASSYSNSGANVLTF
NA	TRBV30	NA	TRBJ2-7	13	TGTGCCTGGAGTACGACTAGCTCCTACGAGCAGTACTTC	CAWSTTSSYEQYF
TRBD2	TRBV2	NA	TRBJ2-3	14	TGTGCCAGCAAAATACGGGGGGGCACAGATACGCAGTATTTT	CASKIRGGTDTQYF
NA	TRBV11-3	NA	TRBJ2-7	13	TGTGCCAGCAGCCCCGGGGGAGTGCGGGAGCAGTACTTC	CASSPGGVREQYF
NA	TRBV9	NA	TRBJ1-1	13	TGTGCCAGCTCGCAGACAGTGAACACTGAAGCTTTCTTT	CASSQTVNTEAFF
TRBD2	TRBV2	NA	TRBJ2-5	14	TGTGCCAGCAGTGAACGGCGGGGGGGCCTTTCCCAGTACTTC	CASSERRGGLSQYF
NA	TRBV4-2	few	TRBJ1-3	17	TGTGCCAGCAGCCAAGCACCACAGGGTACCTCTGGAAACACCATATATTTT	CASSQAPQGTSGNTIYF
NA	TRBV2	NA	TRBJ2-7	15	TGTGCCAGCAGTTTTACTAGCTACAGCTCCTACGAGCAGTACTTC	CASSFTSYSSYEQYF
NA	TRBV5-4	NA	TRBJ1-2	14	TGTGCCAGCAGCTTGGGACAAATCAACTATGGCTACACCTTC	CASSLGQINYGYTF